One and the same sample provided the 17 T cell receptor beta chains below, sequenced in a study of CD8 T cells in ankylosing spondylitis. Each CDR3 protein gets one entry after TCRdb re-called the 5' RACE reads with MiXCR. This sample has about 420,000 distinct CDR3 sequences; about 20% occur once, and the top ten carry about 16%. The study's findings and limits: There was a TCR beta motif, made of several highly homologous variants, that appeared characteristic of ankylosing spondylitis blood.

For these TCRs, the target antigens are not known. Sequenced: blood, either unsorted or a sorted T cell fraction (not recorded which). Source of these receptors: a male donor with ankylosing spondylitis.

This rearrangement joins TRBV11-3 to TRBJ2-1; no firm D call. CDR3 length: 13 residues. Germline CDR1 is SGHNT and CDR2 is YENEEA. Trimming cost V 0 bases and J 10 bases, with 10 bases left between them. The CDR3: CASSLDPEGEQFF. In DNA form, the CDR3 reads TGTGCCAGCAGCTTAGATCCTGAAGGGGAGCAGTTCTTC.

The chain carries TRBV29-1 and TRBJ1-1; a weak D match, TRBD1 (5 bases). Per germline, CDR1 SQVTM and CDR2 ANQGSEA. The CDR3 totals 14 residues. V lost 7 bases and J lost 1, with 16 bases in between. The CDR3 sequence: CSAGRVDRNTEAFF. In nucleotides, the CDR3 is TGCAGCGCTGGCCGTGTCGACAGGAACACTGAAGCTTTCTTT.

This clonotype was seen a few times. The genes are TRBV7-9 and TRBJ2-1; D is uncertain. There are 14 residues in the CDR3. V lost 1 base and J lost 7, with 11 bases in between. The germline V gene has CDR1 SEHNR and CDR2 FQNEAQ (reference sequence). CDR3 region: CASSLVSAGNEQFF. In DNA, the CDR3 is TGTGCCAGCAGCTTAGTATCCGCCGGGAATGAGCAGTTCTTC.

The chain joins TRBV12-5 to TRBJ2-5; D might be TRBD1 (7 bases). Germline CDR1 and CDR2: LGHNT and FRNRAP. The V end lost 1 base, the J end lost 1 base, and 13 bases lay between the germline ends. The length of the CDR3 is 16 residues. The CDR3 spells CASGLARQGGQETQYF. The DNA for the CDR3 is TGTGCTAGTGGTTTGGCGCGACAGGGAGGCCAAGAGACCCAGTACTTC.

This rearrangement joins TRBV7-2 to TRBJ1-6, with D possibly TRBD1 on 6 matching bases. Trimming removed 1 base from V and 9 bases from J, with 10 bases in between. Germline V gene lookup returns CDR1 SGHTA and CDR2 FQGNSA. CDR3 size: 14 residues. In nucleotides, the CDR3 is TGTGCCAGCAGCTTAGTAGGGGGTTTTTCACCCCTCCACTTT. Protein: CASSLVGGFSPLHF.

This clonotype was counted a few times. Here the CDR3 DNA reads TGCAGTGCTAGAGTCGGGCCGACGAGACATGAAGCTTTCTTT. This translates into CSARVGPTRHEAFF. The chain is built from TRBV20-1 and TRBJ1-1; D not certain. Germline CDR1 DFQATT, CDR2 SNEGSKA (reference sequence). V gave up 1 base and J gave up 7 bases, with 16 bases separating them. CDR3 length equals 14 residues.

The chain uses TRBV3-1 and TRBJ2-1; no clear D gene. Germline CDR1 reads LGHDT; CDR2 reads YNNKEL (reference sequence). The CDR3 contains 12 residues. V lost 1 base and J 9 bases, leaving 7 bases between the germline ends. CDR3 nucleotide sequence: TGTGCCAGCAGCCAAGGCTGGCGTGAGCAGTTCTTC. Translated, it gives CASSQGWREQFF.

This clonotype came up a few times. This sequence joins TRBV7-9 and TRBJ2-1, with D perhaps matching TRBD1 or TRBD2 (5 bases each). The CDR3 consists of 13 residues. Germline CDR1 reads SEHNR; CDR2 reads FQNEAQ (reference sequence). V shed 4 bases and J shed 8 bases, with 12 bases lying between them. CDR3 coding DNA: TGTGCCAGCAGCTCGGGACCGGGCGATGAGCAGTTCTTC. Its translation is CASSSGPGDEQFF.

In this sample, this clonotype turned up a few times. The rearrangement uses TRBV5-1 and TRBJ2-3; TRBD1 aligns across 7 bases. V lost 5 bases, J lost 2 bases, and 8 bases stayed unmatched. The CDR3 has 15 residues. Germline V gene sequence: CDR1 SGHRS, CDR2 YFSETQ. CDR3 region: CASSLNRGTTDTQYF. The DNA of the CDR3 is TGCGCCAGCAGTTTAAACAGGGGAACCACAGATACGCAGTATTTT.

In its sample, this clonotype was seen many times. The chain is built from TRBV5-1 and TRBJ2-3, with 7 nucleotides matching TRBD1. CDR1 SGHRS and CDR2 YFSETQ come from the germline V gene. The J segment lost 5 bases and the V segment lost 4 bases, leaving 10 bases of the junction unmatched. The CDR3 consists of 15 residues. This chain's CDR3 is CASSIAGTDGDTQYF. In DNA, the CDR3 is TGCGCCAGCAGCATAGCCGGGACAGACGGAGATACGCAGTATTTT.

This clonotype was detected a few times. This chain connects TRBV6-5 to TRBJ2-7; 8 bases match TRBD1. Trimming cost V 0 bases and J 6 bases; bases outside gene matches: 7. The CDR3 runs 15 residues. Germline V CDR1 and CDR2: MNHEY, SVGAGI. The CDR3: CASSYSGQGGREQYF. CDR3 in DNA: TGTGCCAGCAGTTACTCAGGACAGGGTGGGCGCGAGCAGTACTTC.

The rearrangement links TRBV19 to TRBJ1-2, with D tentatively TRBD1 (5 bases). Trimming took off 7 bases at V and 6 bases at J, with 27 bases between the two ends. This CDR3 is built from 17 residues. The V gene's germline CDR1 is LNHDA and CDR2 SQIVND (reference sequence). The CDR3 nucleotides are TGTGCCAGTACCATCCAGAAGGGGCGCCCGGGACTTAATGGCTACACCTTC. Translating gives CASTIQKGRPGLNGYTF.

The CDR3 reads CASSQRMSTEAFF. CDR3 sequence (DNA): TGTGCCAGCAGCCAAAGGATGAGCACTGAAGCTTTCTTT. This sequence joins TRBV16 and TRBJ1-1; D is uncertain. There are 13 residues in the CDR3. V was cut by 2 bases and J by 4 bases, with 8 bases left in between. The germline V gene has CDR1 KGHSY and CDR2 FQNENV.

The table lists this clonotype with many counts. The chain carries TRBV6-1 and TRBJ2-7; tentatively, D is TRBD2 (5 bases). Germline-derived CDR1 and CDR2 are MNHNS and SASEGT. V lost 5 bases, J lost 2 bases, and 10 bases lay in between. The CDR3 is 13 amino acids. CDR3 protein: CASSQGGAYEQYF. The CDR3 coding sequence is TGTGCCAGCAGTCAAGGAGGAGCCTACGAGCAGTACTTC.

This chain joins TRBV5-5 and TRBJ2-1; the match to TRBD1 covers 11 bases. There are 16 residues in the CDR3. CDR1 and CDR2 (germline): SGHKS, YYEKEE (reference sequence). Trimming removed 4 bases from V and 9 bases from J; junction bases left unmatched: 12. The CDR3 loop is CASSAGQGARSAEQFF. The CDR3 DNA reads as TGTGCCAGCAGCGCAGGACAGGGGGCGCGATCAGCTGAGCAGTTCTTC.

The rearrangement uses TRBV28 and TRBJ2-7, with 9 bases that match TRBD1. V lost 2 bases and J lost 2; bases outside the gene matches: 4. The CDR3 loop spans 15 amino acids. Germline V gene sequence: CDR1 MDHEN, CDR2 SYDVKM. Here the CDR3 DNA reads TGTGCCAGCAGTTTAACGGACAGGGGTACCTACGAGCAGTACTTC. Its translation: CASSLTDRGTYEQYF.

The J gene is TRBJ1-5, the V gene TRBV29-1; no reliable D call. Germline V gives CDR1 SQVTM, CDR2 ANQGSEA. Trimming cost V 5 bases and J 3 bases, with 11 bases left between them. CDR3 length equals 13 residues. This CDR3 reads CSVSLHNNQPQHF. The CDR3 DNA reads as TGCAGCGTTTCATTACACAACAATCAGCCCCAGCATTTT.